Shown below are 4 T cell receptor beta chains from a single sample sequenced in a study of cytomegalovirus exposure and HLA in healthy donors (dated by TCRdb to about 2017). The method was the immunoSEQ multiplex PCR assay. A mixture of 60 forward primers for TCR Vbeta segments and 13 reverse primers for TCR Jbeta segments was used in the multiplex PCR. Drawn from immuneACCESS, this table holds only the in-frame rearrangements with V and J called that TCRdb kept. Clones are partly lost; checked studies trace under half to an unresolved V gene and leave the rest unexplained. This sample is represented by around 160,000 clones; about 80% of them were singletons. The biggest ten clones account for around 15% of the sample. Specimen: PBMCs. The receptors here all came from a man aged 50-60 years in good health and CMV-seropositive.

The rearrangement uses TRBV7-8 and TRBJ1-5, with TRBD1 matching 8 bases. V was clipped by 0 bases and J by 6 bases; unmatched bases: 4. The germline gives CDR1 SGHVS, CDR2 FQNEAQ. This CDR3 is 15 amino acids long. CDR3 residues: CASSLAPGGSQPQHF. For the CDR3, the DNA is TGTGCCAGCAGCTTAGCCCCAGGGGGCAGTCAGCCCCAGCATTTT.

CDR3 residues: CASSEGQGGWNIQYF. The CDR3 DNA follows: TGCGCCAGTTCAGAAGGACAGGGGGGGTGGAACATTCAGTACTTC. V is TRBV5-1 and J is TRBJ2-4; TRBD1 matches 10 bases. Trimming cost V 8 bases and J 7 bases; bases outside gene matches: 12. CDR1 is SGHRS and CDR2 is YFSETQ in the germline V gene. The CDR3 has 15 amino acids.

The gene calls are TRBV19 and TRBJ1-1; D not certain. CDR1 and CDR2 from the germline V gene are LNHDA and SQIVND (reference sequence). Between the trimmed V and J ends, which lost 8 bases and 12 bases, there was a span of 22 bases. The CDR3 covers 13 residues. The CDR3: CASGSQSGVSSFF. CDR3 sequence (DNA): TGTGCCAGTGGTTCTCAGTCCGGGGTCTCGTCTTTCTTT.

This clone was picked up one time. J is TRBJ1-4 and V is TRBV6-1; 7 bases map to TRBD1. With V trimmed by 7 bases and J by 6 bases, 5 bases remained unmatched. The germline V gene encodes CDR1 MNHNS and CDR2 SASEGT. The CDR3 is 13 amino acids. The DNA of the CDR3 is TGTGCCAGCAAGGAGGGACAGCATGAAAAACTGTTTTTT. Its protein product is CASKEGQHEKLFF.